This T cell receptor (beta chain) stems from a study of T cells in Graves' hyperthyroidism and ophthalmopathy. With 5 bases removed from V and 5 bases from J, the gap between germline ends came to 7 bases. This CDR3 region has 12 residues. Looked up from germline, CDR1 is SGHTA and CDR2 is FQGNSA. This clonotype was seen repeatedly, ten times or more. RNA transcripts gave rise to amplified TCR beta CDR3 regions. The study used the HTBI primer set for a first-round RT-PCR of the TCR CDR3. TCRdb recomputed calls from the multiplex PCR reads with MiXCR, one row per CDR3 protein. Here the sample spans about 550,000 distinct CDR3 sequences, about a fifth being singletons.

The V call is TRBV7-2, the J call TRBJ1-5; the D is unclear. The receptor was derived from a man between 18 and 29 years old with Graves' hyperthyroidism. Sequenced input: blood. The CDR3 bases are TGTGCCAGCAGCAATTGGTATCAGCCCCAGCATTTT. The encoded protein is CASSNWYQPQHF.